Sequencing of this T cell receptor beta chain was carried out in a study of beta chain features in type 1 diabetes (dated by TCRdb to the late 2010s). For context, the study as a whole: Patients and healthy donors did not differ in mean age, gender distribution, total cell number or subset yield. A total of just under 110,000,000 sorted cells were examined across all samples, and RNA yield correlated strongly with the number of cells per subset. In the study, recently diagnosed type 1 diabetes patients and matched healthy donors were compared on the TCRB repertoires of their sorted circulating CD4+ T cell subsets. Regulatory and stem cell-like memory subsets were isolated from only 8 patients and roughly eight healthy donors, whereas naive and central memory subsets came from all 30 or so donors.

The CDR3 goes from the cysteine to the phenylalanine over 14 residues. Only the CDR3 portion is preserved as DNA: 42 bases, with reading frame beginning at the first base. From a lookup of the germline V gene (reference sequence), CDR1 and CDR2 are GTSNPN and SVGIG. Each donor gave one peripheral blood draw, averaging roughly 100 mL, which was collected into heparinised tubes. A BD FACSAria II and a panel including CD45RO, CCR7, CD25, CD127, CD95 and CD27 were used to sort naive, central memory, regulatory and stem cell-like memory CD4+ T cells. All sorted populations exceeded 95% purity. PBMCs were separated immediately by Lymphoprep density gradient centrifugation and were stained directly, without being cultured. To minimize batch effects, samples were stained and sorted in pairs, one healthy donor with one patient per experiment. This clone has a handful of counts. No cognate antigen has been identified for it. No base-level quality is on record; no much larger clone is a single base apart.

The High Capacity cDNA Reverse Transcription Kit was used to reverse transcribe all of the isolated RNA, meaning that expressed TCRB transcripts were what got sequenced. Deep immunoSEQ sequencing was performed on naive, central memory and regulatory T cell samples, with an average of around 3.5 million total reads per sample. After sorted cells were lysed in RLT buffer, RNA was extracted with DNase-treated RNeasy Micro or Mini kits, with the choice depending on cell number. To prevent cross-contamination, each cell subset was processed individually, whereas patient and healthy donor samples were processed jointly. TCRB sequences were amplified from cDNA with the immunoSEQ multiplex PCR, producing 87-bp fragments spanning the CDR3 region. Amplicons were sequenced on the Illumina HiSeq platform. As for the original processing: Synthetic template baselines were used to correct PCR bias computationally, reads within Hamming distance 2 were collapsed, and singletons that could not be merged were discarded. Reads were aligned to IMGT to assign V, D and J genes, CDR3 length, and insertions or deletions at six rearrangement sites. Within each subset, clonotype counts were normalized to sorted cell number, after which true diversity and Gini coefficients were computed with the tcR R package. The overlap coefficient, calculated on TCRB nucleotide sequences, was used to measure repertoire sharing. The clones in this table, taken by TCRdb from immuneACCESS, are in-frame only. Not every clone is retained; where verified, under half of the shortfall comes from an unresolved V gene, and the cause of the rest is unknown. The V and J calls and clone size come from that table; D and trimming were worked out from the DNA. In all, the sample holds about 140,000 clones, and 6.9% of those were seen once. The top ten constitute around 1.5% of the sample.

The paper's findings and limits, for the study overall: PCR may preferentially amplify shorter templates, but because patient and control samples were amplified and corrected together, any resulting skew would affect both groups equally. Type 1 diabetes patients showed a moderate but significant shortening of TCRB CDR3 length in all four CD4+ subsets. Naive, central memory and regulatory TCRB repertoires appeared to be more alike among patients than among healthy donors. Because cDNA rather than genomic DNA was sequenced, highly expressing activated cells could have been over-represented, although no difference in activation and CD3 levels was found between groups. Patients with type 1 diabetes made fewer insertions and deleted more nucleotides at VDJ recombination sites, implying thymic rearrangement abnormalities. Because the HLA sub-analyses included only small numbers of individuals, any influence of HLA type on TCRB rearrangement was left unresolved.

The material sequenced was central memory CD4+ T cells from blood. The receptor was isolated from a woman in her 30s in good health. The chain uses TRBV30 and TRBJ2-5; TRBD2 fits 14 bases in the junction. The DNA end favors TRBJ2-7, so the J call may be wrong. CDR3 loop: CAGVGLAGVYEQYF. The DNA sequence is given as TGTGCCGGGGTGGGACTAGCGGGAGTATACGAGCAGTACTTC.